Listed below are T cell receptor beta chains from one sample, sequenced in a study of CD8 T cells in ankylosing spondylitis. TCRdb used MiXCR to reprocess the 5' RACE reads, holding one entry per CDR3 protein. Altogether 250,000 to 300,000 distinct CDR3 sequences are present, around 20% being singletons, with the ten largest covering roughly 8%. The sample consisted of blood, either unsorted or a sorted T cell fraction (not recorded which). Source of these receptors: a male donor with ankylosing spondylitis or in good health (not recorded which). Each CDR3 is given with its conserved first and last residue. A D gene is named only where the DNA matches it firmly. Clone size is not always given. Where it is, it says once, few, many or a class for expanded clones.

v_call	d_call	j_call	clone_size	cdr3_nt	cdr3_aa
TRBV29-1	TRBD2	TRBJ2-3	NA	TGCAGCGTCCCCGGGGGACTAGCGGGAGTATTTTCGCGGACAGATACGCAGTATTTT	CSVPGGLAGVFSRTDTQYF
TRBV20-1	NA	TRBJ1-3	many	TGCAGTGCTCGGTTTGGGGGGGCCAACACCATATATTTT	CSARFGGANTIYF
TRBV20-1	NA	TRBJ2-1	many	TGCAGTGCTCCACCTTATGGGGGAGTAAACAATGAGCAGTTCTTC	CSAPPYGGVNNEQFF
TRBV27	TRBD2	TRBJ2-1	few	TGTGCCAGCAGTGCGTGGACTAGCGGGGGGGCCGTCAATGAGCAGTTCTTC	CASSAWTSGGAVNEQFF
TRBV21-1	NA	TRBJ2-1	NA	TGTACCAGCAGCCGCCTGCTTAGGGAACCCTACTACAATGAGCAGTTCTTC	CTSSRLLREPYYNEQFF
TRBV4-2	NA	TRBJ2-3	NA	TGTGCCAGCAGCCACGGTACGGGGGGCACAGATACGCAGTATTTT	CASSHGTGGTDTQYF
TRBV12-3/TRBV12-4	NA	TRBJ2-1	NA	TGTGCCAGCGGATATGGGGATGAGCAGTTCTTC	CASGYGDEQFF
TRBV27	TRBD1	TRBJ2-3	once	TGTGCCAGCAGCCGGACAGGGGAGGGAGATACGCAGTATTTT	CASSRTGEGDTQYF
TRBV24-1	TRBD2	TRBJ2-3	NA	TGTGCCACCAGTGATGGACTAGCGGGATACTCAGATACGCAGTATTTT	CATSDGLAGYSDTQYF
TRBV5-5	NA	TRBJ1-1	NA	TGTGCCAGCAGCTTTGAGGGAAAGAACACTGAAGCTTTCTTT	CASSFEGKNTEAFF
TRBV10-3	TRBD2	TRBJ2-6	NA	TGTGCCATCAGTGGGAATAGCGGGGCGTCCGGGGCCAACGTCCTGACTTTC	CAISGNSGASGANVLTF
TRBV7-8	NA	TRBJ2-4	few	TGTGCCAGCAGGTTGGGTGGGTCCGGGGCCAAAAACATTCAGTACTTC	CASRLGGSGAKNIQYF
TRBV11-2	NA	TRBJ2-5	many	TGTGCCAGCAGCTTAGATGGGCACCAAGAGACCCAGTACTTC	CASSLDGHQETQYF
TRBV20-1	NA	TRBJ2-2	many	TGCAGTGCTAGTCGTCAGTTGAACACCGGGGAGCTGTTTTTT	CSASRQLNTGELFF
TRBV19	TRBD2	TRBJ2-3	NA	TGTGCCAGTAGCCTAGCGGGAGGGCCTTATTTCGCAGATACGCAGTATTTT	CASSLAGGPYFADTQYF
TRBV29-1	NA	TRBJ2-2	few	TGCAGCGTCCCCCGCCCCGCGGGCACCGGGGAGCTGTTTTTT	CSVPRPAGTGELFF
TRBV3-1	NA	TRBJ1-1	many	TGTGCCAGCAGCCGGGTGGAGAACACTGAAGCTTTCTTT	CASSRVENTEAFF
TRBV5-1	NA	TRBJ1-3	NA	TGCGCCAGCAGCTGGGGGGACAACTCTGGAAACACCATATATTTT	CASSWGDNSGNTIYF
TRBV5-1	TRBD2	TRBJ2-1	few	TGCGCCAGCAGCTCGGGACTAGCGGGGAGCTCCTACAATGAGCAGTTCTTC	CASSSGLAGSSYNEQFF
TRBV5-1	NA	TRBJ1-2	NA	TGCGCCAGCAGCGGTACACGCTATGGCTACACCTTC	CASSGTRYGYTF
TRBV27	NA	TRBJ1-5	NA	TGTGCCAGCAGCGTACTGGGTCAGCCCCAGCATTTT	CASSVLGQPQHF
TRBV18	TRBD1	TRBJ1-6	NA	TGTGCCAGCTCACCACCGGGACAGGCGGATTCACCCCTCCACTTT	CASSPPGQADSPLHF
TRBV4-2	TRBD1	TRBJ1-5	NA	TGTGCCAGCAGCCAAGATTCTTTGTCCGGGACAGGGAGTCAGCCCCAGCATTTT	CASSQDSLSGTGSQPQHF